The present TCR beta chain was sequenced within a study of T cells in Graves' hyperthyroidism and ophthalmopathy. Study information: Prior to any treatment, at the point of initial diagnosis, peripheral blood was collected.

In patients aged 18 to 65, hyperthyroidism was newly diagnosed, with duration under 2 months. Study findings and constraints: Stable hyperthyroidism was separated from ophthalmopathy by a model based on 13 V-J features.

RNA transcripts gave rise to amplified TCR beta CDR3 regions. The study used the HTBI primer set for a first-round RT-PCR of the TCR CDR3. TCRdb independently ran MiXCR on the multiplex PCR reads; one entry per CDR3 protein. The sample yields 380,000 or so distinct CDR3 sequences, about 14% seen once. Concerning this clonotype itself: The antigen remains unidentified.

Sequenced input: blood. This sequence originates from a man aged 30 to 45 with Graves' hyperthyroidism that later progressed to Graves' ophthalmopathy.

The CDR3 region has the DNA TGTGCCAGCAGAGTACGTGTAGACAATGAGCAGTTCTTC. It is translated as CASRVRVDNEQFF. The genes are TRBV13 and TRBJ2-1; no firm D call. Germline-derived CDR1 and CDR2 are PRHDT and FYEKMQ (reference sequence). The CDR3 is 13 amino acids. The V and J ends lost 6 bases and 5 bases respectively, with 11 bases between them.